The rows below give T cell receptor beta chains drawn from one sample of a study of CD8 T cells in Susac syndrome. TCRdb ran MiXCR on the immunoSEQ multiplex PCR reads and lists one entry per CDR3 protein. The sample has 95,000 to 150,000 distinct CDR3 sequences; around 94% are singletons. Source material: CD4+ T cells from PBMCs. The receptor set was obtained from a human donor in good health. CDR3s include the opening cysteine and the closing phenylalanine or tryptophan. Each record gives: J gene, clone size, V gene, D gene, CDR3 protein, CDR3 DNA. A D gene is named only where the DNA matches it firmly. For some rows the clone size is stated as once, few or many, or as a class when expanded; others skip it.

>TRBJ2-3|NA|TRBV20-1|NA
CSATEPGLFTDTQYF
TGCAGTGCTACCGAGCCGGGACTCTTCACAGATACGCAGTATTTT
>TRBJ1-5|NA|TRBV6-5|NA
CASSYSDGQPQHF
TGTGCCAGCAGTTATTCGGACGGTCAGCCCCAGCATTTT
>TRBJ1-5|NA|TRBV29-1|TRBD1
CSVTGTAGGPQHF
TGCAGCGTGACCGGGACAGCGGGTGGGCCCCAGCATTTT
>TRBJ2-3|NA|TRBV7-9|NA
CASSPPDRRGNTQYF
TGTGCCAGCAGCCCGCCGGACAGGAGGGGGAATACGCAGTATTTT
>TRBJ2-7|NA|TRBV18|NA
CASSPRSGQLAYEQYF
TGTGCCAGCTCACCACGAAGTGGACAGTTAGCCTACGAGCAGTACTTC
>TRBJ2-7|once|TRBV7-2|TRBD2
CASSTGLQPYEQYF
TGTGCCAGCAGCACGGGACTACAACCCTACGAGCAGTACTTC
>TRBJ1-5|NA|TRBV5-5|NA
CASSPLPGMGQPQHF
TGTGCCAGCAGCCCACTGCCGGGGATGGGTCAGCCCCAGCATTTT
>TRBJ2-5|NA|TRBV9|TRBD2
CASSSNSGTSQETQYF
TGTGCCAGCAGCTCGAATAGCGGGACCTCCCAAGAGACCCAGTACTTC
>TRBJ1-3|NA|TRBV9|NA
CASSVLPGPAVGNTIYF
TGTGCCAGCAGCGTCCTACCCGGTCCGGCAGTTGGAAACACCATATATTTT
>TRBJ1-5|NA|TRBV18|NA
CASSPGGGSNQPQHF
TGTGCCAGCTCACCAGGAGGCGGAAGCAATCAGCCCCAGCATTTT
>TRBJ2-7|NA|TRBV20-1|NA
CSASDRTGLESAQYF
TGCAGTGCTAGTGATCGCACAGGGCTGGAATCGGCTCAGTACTTC
>TRBJ2-1|NA|TRBV3-1|NA
CASSQGGNSYNEQFF
TGTGCCAGCAGCCAGGGCGGGAACAGCTACAATGAGCAGTTCTTC
>TRBJ1-2|few|TRBV29-1|NA
CSVEEVGPGYGYTF
TGCAGCGTTGAGGAGGTGGGGCCCGGGTATGGCTACACTTTC
>TRBJ2-1|NA|TRBV23-1|TRBD2
CASSQSQGYRTSGNYNEQFF
TGCGCCAGCAGTCAATCGCAGGGGTACAGGACTAGCGGGAACTACAATGAGCAGTTCTTC
>TRBJ2-6|NA|TRBV6-2/TRBV6-3|TRBD1
CASSPAGGLSGANVLTF
TGTGCCAGCAGTCCCGCAGGGGGCCTCTCTGGGGCCAACGTCCTGACTTTC
>TRBJ1-1|once|TRBV18|TRBD1
CASSPPATGGDTEAFF
TGTGCCAGCTCACCACCTGCGACAGGGGGTGACACTGAAGCTTTCTTT
>TRBJ2-1|NA|TRBV30|NA
CAWSLGNEQFF
TGTGCCTGGAGTCTTGGGAATGAGCAGTTCTTC
>TRBJ2-7|NA|TRBV4-1|TRBD1
CASSQVATGNTYEQYF
TGCGCCAGCAGCCAAGTTGCGACAGGGAATACCTACGAGCAGTACTTC
>TRBJ2-4|NA|TRBV7-2|TRBD2
CASSLDAGLAEGNF
TGTGCCAGCAGCTTAGATGCTGGACTAGCAGAAGGAAACTTC
>TRBJ1-2|NA|TRBV3-1|NA
CASSPSGPSGYTF
TGTGCCAGCAGCCCCTCGGGGCCGAGTGGCTACACCTTC
>TRBJ2-1|NA|TRBV5-1|TRBD2
CASSLAVAGEAEQFF
TGCGCCAGCAGCTTGGCGGTAGCGGGAGAGGCTGAGCAGTTCTTC
>TRBJ2-2|NA|TRBV5-1|NA
CASSLSTTPNTGELFF
TGCGCCAGCAGCTTGTCGACTACCCCGAACACCGGGGAGCTGTTTTTT
>TRBJ1-6|NA|TRBV30|NA
CAWADGNNSPLHF
TGTGCCTGGGCGGACGGGAATAATTCACCCCTCCACTTT
>TRBJ2-5|NA|TRBV12-3/TRBV12-4|TRBD2
CASSARTSGIETQYF
TGTGCCAGCAGTGCCCGGACTAGCGGTATAGAGACCCAGTACTTC
>TRBJ1-5|NA|TRBV3-1|NA
CASSQRGQPQHF
TGTGCCAGCAGCCAACGGGGTCAGCCCCAGCATTTT
>TRBJ2-1|NA|TRBV19|TRBD2
CASSTSGSYEQFF
TGTGCCAGTTCGACTAGCGGGAGCTATGAGCAGTTCTTC
>TRBJ2-7|NA|TRBV4-2|TRBD2
CASSQLTSGNSYEQYF
TGTGCCAGCAGCCAATTGACTAGCGGGAACTCCTACGAGCAGTACTTC
>TRBJ2-7|NA|TRBV7-9|NA
CASSLGGSTNEQYF
TGTGCCAGCAGCTTAGGAGGGAGTACCAACGAGCAGTACTTC
>TRBJ1-4|NA|TRBV10-3|NA
CATCPGVGEKLFF
TGTGCCACGTGCCCCGGGGTGGGTGAAAAACTGTTTTTT
>TRBJ1-2|NA|TRBV12-5|NA
CASGLVEGRGVDYGYTF
TGTGCTAGTGGTTTGGTAGAGGGGCGTGGGGTTGACTATGGCTACACCTTC
>TRBJ1-2|NA|TRBV5-4|TRBD1
CASSPDNPGQGYFPNYGYTF
TGTGCCAGCAGCCCCGATAACCCAGGACAGGGCTACTTTCCTAACTATGGCTACACCTTC